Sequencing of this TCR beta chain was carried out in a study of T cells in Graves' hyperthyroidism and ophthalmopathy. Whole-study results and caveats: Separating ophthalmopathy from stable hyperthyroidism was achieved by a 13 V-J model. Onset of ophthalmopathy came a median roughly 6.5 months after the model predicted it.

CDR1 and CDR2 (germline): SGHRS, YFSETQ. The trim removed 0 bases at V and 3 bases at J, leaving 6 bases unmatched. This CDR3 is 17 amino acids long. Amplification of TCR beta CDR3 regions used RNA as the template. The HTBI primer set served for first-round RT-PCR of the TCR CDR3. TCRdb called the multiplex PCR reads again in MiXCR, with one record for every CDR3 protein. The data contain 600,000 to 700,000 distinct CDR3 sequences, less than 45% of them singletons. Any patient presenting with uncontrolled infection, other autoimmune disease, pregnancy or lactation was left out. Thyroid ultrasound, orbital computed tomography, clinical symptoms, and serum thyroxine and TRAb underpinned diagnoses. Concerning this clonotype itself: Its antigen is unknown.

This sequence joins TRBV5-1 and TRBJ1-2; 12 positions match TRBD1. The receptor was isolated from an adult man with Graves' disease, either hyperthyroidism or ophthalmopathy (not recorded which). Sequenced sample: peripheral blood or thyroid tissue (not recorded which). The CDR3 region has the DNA TGCGCCAGCAGCTTGGATCCCGGGACAGGGGGCCACTATGGCTACACCTTC. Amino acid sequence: CASSLDPGTGGHYGYTF.